A selection of T cell receptor beta chains follows, all from one sample in a study of blood T cell repertoires in COVID-19. Here immunoSEQ multiplex PCR was the method, and the copy in TCRdb shows in-frame clones only, minus some. The data show about 110,000 clones, with more than 70% seen just once and roughly 6.6% held by the top ten. The sequenced material came from peripheral blood. Every receptor here comes from a man between 45 and 60 years old with active or convalescent COVID-19. CDR3s include the opening cysteine and the closing phenylalanine or tryptophan. A D gene is named only where the DNA matches it firmly. Clone size is given for some rows only: seen once, a few or many times, or a class if the clone is expanded.

clone size	V gene	D gene	J gene	CDR3 DNA	CDR3 protein
-	TRBV2	TRBD1	TRBJ2-7	TGTGCCAGCAGTGAAAGGGACAGACTACACTACGAGCAGTACTTC	CASSERDRLHYEQYF
-	TRBV10-3	TRBD2	TRBJ2-7	TGTGCCATCAGTGAGTCGGGGACTAGCGGGCACGAGCAGTACTTC	CAISESGTSGHEQYF
once	TRBV6-2/TRBV6-3	-	TRBJ1-2	TGTGCCAGCAGTCAACATACAGGAGTTCTAAACTATGGCTACACCTTC	CASSQHTGVLNYGYTF
-	TRBV19	-	TRBJ1-3	TGTGCCAGTAGTACCCGGGACTCTGGAAACACCATATATTTT	CASSTRDSGNTIYF
-	TRBV5-1	-	TRBJ1-3	TGCGCCAGCAGCGCGGGACCCACACCTGGAAACACCATATATTTT	CASSAGPTPGNTIYF
once	TRBV7-9	TRBD2	TRBJ2-7	TGTGCCAGCAGCCCTCTTGCGGGAGGGTACGAGCAGTACTTC	CASSPLAGGYEQYF
-	TRBV12-3/TRBV12-4	-	TRBJ2-2	TGTGCCAGCAGATTTCTCGGGGAGCTGTTTTTT	CASRFLGELFF
-	TRBV7-2	-	TRBJ2-2	TGTGCCAGCAGCTTTAGCACCGGGGAGCTGTTTTTT	CASSFSTGELFF
-	TRBV3-1/TRBV3-2	-	TRBJ2-7	TGTGCCAGCAGCCAAACCCAGGGCGACGAGCAGTACTTC	CASSQTQGDEQYF
-	TRBV20-1	-	TRBJ2-3	TGCAGTGCTAGTAGAACAGGAAACACAGATACGCAGTATTTT	CSASRTGNTDTQYF
-	TRBV16	-	TRBJ2-1	TGTGCCAGCAGCCAATCTCGGGTTTATGAGCAGTTCTTC	CASSQSRVYEQFF
few	TRBV7-9	TRBD2	TRBJ2-3	TGTGCCAGCAGCGTGGGACTAGCAGGGCAGTATTTT	CASSVGLAGQYF
-	TRBV27	TRBD1	TRBJ2-2	TGTGCCAGCAGTTTACGAGCGGACAGGGCCAACACCGGGGAGCTGTTTTTT	CASSLRADRANTGELFF
once	TRBV6-5	TRBD2	TRBJ2-7	TGTGCCAGCAGTCCCGGGACTAGCGTCTACTACGAGCAGTACTTC	CASSPGTSVYYEQYF
-	TRBV19	-	TRBJ1-5	TGTGCCAGTAGTATGACTGTTCAGCCCCAGCATTTT	CASSMTVQPQHF
-	TRBV6-5	-	TRBJ2-5	TGTGCCAGCAGCATACCTACAGATTTCCAAGAGACCCAGTACTTC	CASSIPTDFQETQYF
-	TRBV29-1	-	TRBJ1-2	TGCAGCGTTGAAGAAACAGGATTTCGCTATGGCTACACCTTC	CSVEETGFRYGYTF
-	TRBV5-1	TRBD2	TRBJ2-1	TGCGCCAGCAGCTTGGCAAGCGGGACTAGCAATGAGCAGTTCTTC	CASSLASGTSNEQFF
-	TRBV19	TRBD2	TRBJ2-1	TGTGCCAGTAGTATTCAAGGACCGGGACTAGCGGGAGCGGCCTACAATGAGCAGTTCTTC	CASSIQGPGLAGAAYNEQFF
-	TRBV12-3/TRBV12-4	-	TRBJ1-5	TGTGCCAGCAGTTTTGGGGACTTGGGGCCCCAGCATTTT	CASSFGDLGPQHF
-	TRBV19	-	TRBJ1-2	TGTGCCAGTAGCACGCGGCGGCCGCCTAACTATGGCTACACCTTC	CASSTRRPPNYGYTF
-	TRBV7-2	-	TRBJ1-3	TGTGCCAGCAGCCTCCGGCAGGGGCACTCTGGAAACACCATATATTTT	CASSLRQGHSGNTIYF